Following are 8 T cell receptor beta chains from one sample sequenced in a study of graft-versus-host responses after intestinal transplantation. Their specific antigens are unknown. TCRdb's copy holds only in-frame clones and misses some; the assay was immunoSEQ multiplex PCR. The repertoire consists of approximately 99,000 clones, with about nine tenths occurring once and the leading ten covering approximately 0.07%. Here the sequenced sample was unstimulated CD8+ T cells sorted from spleen or lymph node cells, taken before transplant. All receptors derive from a human donor who was the organ donor for an intestinal transplant.

This chain links TRBV27 with TRBJ2-5; 14 bases match TRBD2. V lost 5 bases to trimming and J lost 4 bases; unmatched junction nucleotides: 12. Germline-derived CDR1 and CDR2 are MNHEY and SMNVEV (reference sequence). This CDR3 is 18 amino acids long. CDR3 in amino acids: CASSAYGGTSGSLETQYF. The DNA for the CDR3 is TGTGCCAGCAGTGCGTACGGGGGGACTAGCGGGAGCTTAGAGACCCAGTACTTC.

V is TRBV30 and J is TRBJ2-7; 9 bases map to TRBD1. Germline-derived CDR1 and CDR2 are GTSNPN and SVGIG (reference sequence). The CDR3 is 19 residues long. V gave up 1 base and J gave up 3 bases; unmatched junction bases: 19. The CDR3 region is CAWSASLWDRVPIGYEQYF. The CDR3 region has the DNA TGTGCCTGGAGTGCCTCTCTTTGGGACAGGGTACCGATCGGCTACGAGCAGTACTTC.

V gene TRBV4-1 combines with J gene TRBJ2-5; tentative D call: TRBD2 (6 bases). Judging by the DNA end, TRBJ2-7 fits better; the J call may be wrong. Germline CDR1 and CDR2: MGHRA and YSYEKL. The CDR3 covers 19 residues. The CDR3 region has the DNA TGCGCCAGCAGCCAAGTAGCCCTAAATTCGGGGCGGGGCTCCTACGAGCAGTACTTC. Translating it yields CASSQVALNSGRGSYEQYF.

The chain recombines TRBV21-1 with TRBJ2-1; TRBD2, the table's D call, was not compared with the DNA. TRBV21-1 is designated a pseudogene. The CDR3 has 19 amino acids. The CDR3 loop is CASSSPEARSNGLSNEQFF. The CDR3 DNA sequence: TGTGCCAGCAGCTCCCCGGAGGCCCGTTCGAATGGGCTGTCCAATGAGCAGTTCTTC.

This chain joins TRBV11-2 and TRBJ2-1, with TRBD2 matching 7 bases. CDR1 is SGHAT, CDR2 FQNNGV, per germline. V lost 3 bases, J lost 4 bases, and 15 bases stayed unmatched. The CDR3 has 18 amino acids. For the CDR3, the DNA is TGTGCCAGCAGCTTTCTCTCTCCGGGACTACTAAGGTACAATGAGCAGTTCTTC. This gives the protein CASSFLSPGLLRYNEQFF.

This chain links TRBV7-9 with TRBJ2-7, with a possible D match to TRBD1 (6 bases). Germline CDR1 is SEHNR and CDR2 is FQNEAQ (reference sequence). CDR3 length: 13 residues. V shed 4 bases and J shed 4 bases, with 11 bases lying between them. The CDR3 DNA reads TGTGCCAGCAGCTCCCCAGGGGAGTACGAGCAGTACTTC. Amino acids: CASSSPGEYEQYF.

The chain carries TRBV6-5 and TRBJ2-1; TRBD1 agrees at 11 bases. The ends lost 5 bases at V and 9 bases at J; junction bases unmatched: 9. The CDR3 is 15 residues long. Germline V gene data show CDR1 as MNHEY and CDR2 as SVGAGI. The CDR3: CASSPGQGALLEQFF. The CDR3 nucleotides are TGTGCCAGCAGTCCTGGACAGGGGGCTCTCCTTGAGCAGTTCTTC.

This CDR3 is CASSLGGGGGDTQYF. CDR3 DNA: TGTGCCAGCAGCTTAGGCGGGGGGGGAGGAGATACGCAGTATTTT. The chain employs TRBV7-2 and TRBJ2-3; 9 nucleotides align to TRBD2. The CDR3 has 15 residues. V lost 1 base, J lost 5 bases, and 4 bases stayed unmatched. The germline V gene has CDR1 SGHTA and CDR2 FQGNSA.